The rows below give T cell receptor beta chains drawn from one sample of a study of CD8 T cells in Susac syndrome. TCRdb passed the immunoSEQ multiplex PCR reads through MiXCR, listing each CDR3 protein once. The table records over 300,000 distinct CDR3 sequences, around 92% of them present only once. The specimen was CD4+ T cells from PBMCs. All receptors derive from a human donor with multiple sclerosis. Both conserved end residues are part of each CDR3. A D gene is named only where the DNA matches it firmly. Size values are once, few and many counts, or a class for expanded clones, and some rows have none.

TRBV7-8	TRBJ2-7	.	.	TGTGCCAGCAGCTTAGTAGTGGGGGACGGGTCAGGCTACGAGCAGTACTTC	CASSLVVGDGSGYEQYF
TRBV7-2	TRBJ2-3	.	.	TGTGCCAGCAGCTTAGTTCCGGAGGCAGATACGCAGTATTTT	CASSLVPEADTQYF
TRBV5-6	TRBJ2-6	.	.	TGTGCCAGTTCACAGATGAGCTCTGGGGCCAACGTCCTGACTTTC	CASSQMSSGANVLTF
TRBV15	TRBJ2-1	.	TRBD2	TGTGCCACCAGCAGACTAGCGGGAGTCTCTGAGCAGTTCTTC	CATSRLAGVSEQFF
TRBV20-1	TRBJ2-1	.	.	TGCAGTGCCGAGCTATATAAGGGGGTCGATGAGCAGTTCTTC	CSAELYKGVDEQFF
TRBV20-1	TRBJ2-1	.	TRBD2	TGCAGTGCTAAATTCACCGGGACTAGGGGCAATGAGCAGTTCTTC	CSAKFTGTRGNEQFF
TRBV12-3/TRBV12-4	TRBJ2-7	.	.	TGTGCCAGCAGAGACCGCCGGGACGGGGACTCCTACGAGCAGTACTTC	CASRDRRDGDSYEQYF
TRBV29-1	TRBJ2-3	.	.	TGCAGCGTTCCCCTGCTTGGTACGCAGTATTTT	CSVPLLGTQYF
TRBV20-1	TRBJ2-3	.	TRBD2	TGCAGTGCTAGAGGGGCGGGAGGCCGGGATACGCAGTATTTT	CSARGAGGRDTQYF
TRBV11-2	TRBJ1-4	.	.	TGTGCCAGCAGCGTGCAGACTCAGAATAGAAATGAAAAACTGTTTTTT	CASSVQTQNRNEKLFF
TRBV11-2	TRBJ1-5	.	.	TGTGCCAGCAGCCCCACCAGAGGGGGGGGACAGCCCCAGCATTTT	CASSPTRGGGQPQHF
TRBV12-3/TRBV12-4	TRBJ2-3	.	.	TGTGCCAGCAGTTCTCGGGTTTTGGGCACAGATACGCAGTATTTT	CASSSRVLGTDTQYF
TRBV7-2	TRBJ2-1	.	TRBD1	TGTGCCAGCAGCCCCGTAGGGACAGTCTACAATGAGCAGTTCTTC	CASSPVGTVYNEQFF
TRBV4-3	TRBJ2-2	few	.	TGCGCCAGCAGCCCTTTTTCTAGCACCGGGGAGCTGTTTTTT	CASSPFSSTGELFF
TRBV2	TRBJ1-1	.	.	TGTGCCAGCAGTGAACGGACCCCGCCTTTCTTT	CASSERTPPFF
TRBV20-1	TRBJ2-3	.	TRBD2	TGCAGTGCTATGGGGGGGACTACAGATACGCAGTATTTT	CSAMGGTTDTQYF
TRBV23-1	TRBJ2-6	.	.	TGCGCCAGCAGTCAATCGGGGCCACTTAGCTCTGGGGCCAACGTCCTGACTTTC	CASSQSGPLSSGANVLTF
TRBV19	TRBJ2-2	.	.	TGTGCCAGTACCATGCTGGGTCTGCTCACCGGGGAGCTGTTTTTT	CASTMLGLLTGELFF
TRBV7-9	TRBJ1-4	.	.	TGTGCCAGTTCTAATCAAGGAAAGTATAATGAAAAACTGTTTTTT	CASSNQGKYNEKLFF
TRBV29-1	TRBJ2-7	.	.	TGCAGCGTTGGGGGGCGGGGAGAACTCTACGAGCAGTACTTC	CSVGGRGELYEQYF
TRBV7-9	TRBJ2-7	.	.	TGTGCCAGCAGCCTCGCGGCAGGGTGGGGAGGATACGAGCAGTACTTC	CASSLAAGWGGYEQYF
TRBV20-1	TRBJ1-4	once	.	TGCAGTGCGCACAGCCCCGAGAAACTGTTTTTT	CSAHSPEKLFF
TRBV10-3	TRBJ2-7	.	.	TGTGCCATCAGTGGGGGTTCCTACGAGCAGTACTTC	CAISGGSYEQYF
TRBV7-9	TRBJ1-6	.	TRBD1	TGTGCCAGCAATCAGGGGGCGGGATCACCCCTCCACTTT	CASNQGAGSPLHF
TRBV19	TRBJ1-5	.	.	TGTGCCAGTAGGGGTGCCCCCCTTTATCCCCAGCATTTT	CASRGAPLYPQHF
TRBV7-2	TRBJ2-5	once	TRBD2	TGTGCCAGCAGCTACGGGACTAGCGGTCCTCGTGGGGTTTGGACCCAGTACTTC	CASSYGTSGPRGVWTQYF
TRBV29-1	TRBJ2-3	.	TRBD1	TGCAGCGCCGCCGGAGGGGACAGGGCCACAGATACGCAGTATTTT	CSAAGGDRATDTQYF
TRBV2	TRBJ2-3	.	TRBD2	TGTGCCAGCACCCCACTAGCGGGGGTGAGCACAGATACGCAGTATTTT	CASTPLAGVSTDTQYF
TRBV9	TRBJ2-1	.	TRBD2	TGTGCCAGCAGCGCGGGGACTAGCGGGAGGAGCTCCTACAATGAGCAGTTCTTC	CASSAGTSGRSSYNEQFF
TRBV7-2	TRBJ2-1	once	TRBD2	TGTGCCAGCAGCTTAAATCGGTGGCGGGGGGGCCATGAGCAGTTCTTC	CASSLNRWRGGHEQFF
TRBV6-5	TRBJ1-1	.	.	TGTGCCAGCAGGGCCTTCACTGAAGCTTTCTTT	CASRAFTEAFF
TRBV10-3	TRBJ2-1	once	.	TGTGCCATCAGTGAAAGCATGGGTTTGACTGAGCAGTTCTTC	CAISESMGLTEQFF
TRBV6-2/TRBV6-3	TRBJ2-7	.	.	TGTGCCAGCAGTTACTCGACAATTGGCGAGCAGTACTTC	CASSYSTIGEQYF
TRBV6-1	TRBJ2-1	.	TRBD1	TGTGCCAGCAGTGTAAAGGATCCGGGCAGGGGGCCCTACAATGAGCAGTTCTTC	CASSVKDPGRGPYNEQFF
TRBV2	TRBJ1-5	.	TRBD1	TGTGCCTCAAAGGGGCAGGGGGGAAATCAGCCCCAGCATTTT	CASKGQGGNQPQHF
TRBV7-9	TRBJ1-1	few	.	TGTGCCAGCAGTCAGCAGGTGAACACTGAAGCTTTCTTT	CASSQQVNTEAFF
TRBV10-3	TRBJ1-5	.	.	TGTGCCATCAGTGACAGCAATCAGCCCCAGCATTTT	CAISDSNQPQHF
TRBV6-2/TRBV6-3	TRBJ2-1	.	TRBD2	TGTGCCAGCAGATGGGCTAGCGGGAATTCCTACAATGAGCAGTTCTTC	CASRWASGNSYNEQFF
TRBV20-1	TRBJ1-5	once	TRBD1	TGCAGTGCTAGAGATACGACAGGGGAACAGCCCCAGCATTTT	CSARDTTGEQPQHF
TRBV6-2/TRBV6-3	TRBJ1-1	.	TRBD1	TGTGCCAGCAGCCCCTTCCCCGGGACAGGGGGTGACGAAGCTTTCTTT	CASSPFPGTGGDEAFF